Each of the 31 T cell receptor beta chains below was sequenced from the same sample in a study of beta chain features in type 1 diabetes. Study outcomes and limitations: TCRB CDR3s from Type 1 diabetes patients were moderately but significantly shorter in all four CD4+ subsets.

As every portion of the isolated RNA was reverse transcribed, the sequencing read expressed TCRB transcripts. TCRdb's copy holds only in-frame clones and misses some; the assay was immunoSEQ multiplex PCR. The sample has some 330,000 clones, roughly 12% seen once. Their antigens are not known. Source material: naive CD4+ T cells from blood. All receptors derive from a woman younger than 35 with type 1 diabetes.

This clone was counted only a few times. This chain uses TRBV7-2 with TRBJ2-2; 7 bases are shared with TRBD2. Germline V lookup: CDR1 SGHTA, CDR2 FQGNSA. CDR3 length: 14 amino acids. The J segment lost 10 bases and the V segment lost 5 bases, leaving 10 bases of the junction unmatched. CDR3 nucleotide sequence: TGTGCCAGCAGCCTCCGGACTAGTCGTGAGGAGCTGTTTTTT. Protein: CASSLRTSREELFF.

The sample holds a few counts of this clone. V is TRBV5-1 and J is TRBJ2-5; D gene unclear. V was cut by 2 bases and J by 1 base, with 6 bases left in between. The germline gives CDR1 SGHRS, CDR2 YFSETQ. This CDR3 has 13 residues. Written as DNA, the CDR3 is TGCGCCAGCAGCTTAGCAACCCAAGAGACCCAGTACTTC. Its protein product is CASSLATQETQYF.

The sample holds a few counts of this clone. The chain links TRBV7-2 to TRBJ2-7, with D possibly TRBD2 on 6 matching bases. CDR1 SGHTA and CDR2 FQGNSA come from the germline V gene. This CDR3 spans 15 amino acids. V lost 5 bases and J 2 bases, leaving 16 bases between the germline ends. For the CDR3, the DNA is TGTGCCAGCAGCCTTCCGGGACTTGGAGCCTACGAGCAGTACTTC. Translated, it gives CASSLPGLGAYEQYF.

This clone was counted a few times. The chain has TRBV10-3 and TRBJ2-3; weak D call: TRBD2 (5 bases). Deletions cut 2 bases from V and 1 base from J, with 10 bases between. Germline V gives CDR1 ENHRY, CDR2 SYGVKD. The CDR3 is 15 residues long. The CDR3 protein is CAISERTQGTDTQYF. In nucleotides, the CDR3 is TGTGCCATCAGTGAGAGGACTCAAGGCACAGATACGCAGTATTTT.

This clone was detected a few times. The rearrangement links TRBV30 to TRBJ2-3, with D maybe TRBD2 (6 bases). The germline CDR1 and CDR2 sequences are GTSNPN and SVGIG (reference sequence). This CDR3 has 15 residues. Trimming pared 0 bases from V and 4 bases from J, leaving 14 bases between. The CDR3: CAWSVGGSLADTQYF. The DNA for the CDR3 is TGTGCCTGGAGTGTAGGAGGGTCCTTAGCAGATACGCAGTATTTT.

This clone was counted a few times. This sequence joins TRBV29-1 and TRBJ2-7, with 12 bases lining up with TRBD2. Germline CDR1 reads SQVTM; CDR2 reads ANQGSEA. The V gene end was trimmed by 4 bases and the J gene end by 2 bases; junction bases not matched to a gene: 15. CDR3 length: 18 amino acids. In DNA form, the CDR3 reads TGCAGCGTTGGGGGGCTAGCGGGAGGGTTTAGTAGAACCTACGAGCAGTACTTC. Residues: CSVGGLAGGFSRTYEQYF.

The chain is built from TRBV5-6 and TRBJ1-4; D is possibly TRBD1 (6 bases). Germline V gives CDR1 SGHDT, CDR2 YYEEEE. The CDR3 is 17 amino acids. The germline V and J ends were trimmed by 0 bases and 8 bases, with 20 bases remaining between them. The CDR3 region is CASSLGAVQGSQEKLFF. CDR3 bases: TGTGCCAGCAGCTTGGGGGCGGTACAGGGTTCCCAAGAAAAACTGTTTTTT.

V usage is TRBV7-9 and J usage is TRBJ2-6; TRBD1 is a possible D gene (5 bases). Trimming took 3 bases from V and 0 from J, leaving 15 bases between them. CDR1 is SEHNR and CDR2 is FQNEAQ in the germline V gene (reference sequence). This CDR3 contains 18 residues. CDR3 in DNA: TGTGCCAGCAGCTTGGGCTCAGGGTACCTCTCTGGGGCCAACGTCCTGACTTTC. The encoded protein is CASSLGSGYLSGANVLTF.

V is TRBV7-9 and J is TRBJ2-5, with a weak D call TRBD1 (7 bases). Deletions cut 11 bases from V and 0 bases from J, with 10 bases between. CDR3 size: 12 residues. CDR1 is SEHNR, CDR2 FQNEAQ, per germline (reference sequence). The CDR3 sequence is CACGTDQETQYF. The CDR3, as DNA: TGTGCCTGCGGGACAGACCAAGAGACCCAGTACTTC.

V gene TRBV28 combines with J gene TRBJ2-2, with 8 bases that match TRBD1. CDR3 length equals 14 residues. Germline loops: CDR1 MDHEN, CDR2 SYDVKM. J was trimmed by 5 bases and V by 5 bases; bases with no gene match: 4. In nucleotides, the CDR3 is TGTGCCAGCAGTACAGGGGGGAGTACCGGGGAGCTGTTTTTT. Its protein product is CASSTGGSTGELFF.

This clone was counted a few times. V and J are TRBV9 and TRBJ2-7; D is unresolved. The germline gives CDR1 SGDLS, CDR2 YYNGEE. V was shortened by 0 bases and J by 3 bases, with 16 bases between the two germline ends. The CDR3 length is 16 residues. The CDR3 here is CASSVDTSSIFYEQYF. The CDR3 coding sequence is TGTGCCAGCAGCGTAGATACGAGCTCCATCTTCTACGAGCAGTACTTC.

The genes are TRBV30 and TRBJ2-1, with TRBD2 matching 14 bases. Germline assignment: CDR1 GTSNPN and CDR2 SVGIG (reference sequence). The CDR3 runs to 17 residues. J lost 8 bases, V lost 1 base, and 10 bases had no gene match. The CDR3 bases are TGTGCCTGGAGTGATCCGGGACTAGCGGGAGTTGGAGATGAGCAGTTCTTC. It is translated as CAWSDPGLAGVGDEQFF.

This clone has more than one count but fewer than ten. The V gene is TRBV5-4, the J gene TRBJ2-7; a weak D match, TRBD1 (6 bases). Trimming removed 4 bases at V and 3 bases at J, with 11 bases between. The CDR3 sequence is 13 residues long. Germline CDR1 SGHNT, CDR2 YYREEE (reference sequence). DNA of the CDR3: TGTGCCAGCAGCGTGGACAGCAACTACGAGCAGTACTTC. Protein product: CASSVDSNYEQYF.

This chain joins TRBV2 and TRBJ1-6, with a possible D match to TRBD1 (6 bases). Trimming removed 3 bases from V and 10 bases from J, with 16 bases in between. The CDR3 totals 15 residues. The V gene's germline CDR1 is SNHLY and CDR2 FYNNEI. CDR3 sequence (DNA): TGTGCCAGCAGTGACCTGGGGGCCGCTGGATCACCCCTCCACTTT. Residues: CASSDLGAAGSPLHF. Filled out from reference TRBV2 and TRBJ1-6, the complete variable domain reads EPEVTQTPSHQVTQMGQEVILRCVPISNHLYFYWYRQILGQKVEFLVSFYNNEISEKSEIFDDQFSVERPDGSNFTLKIRSTKLEDSAMYFCASSDLGAAGSPLHFGNGTRLTVT.

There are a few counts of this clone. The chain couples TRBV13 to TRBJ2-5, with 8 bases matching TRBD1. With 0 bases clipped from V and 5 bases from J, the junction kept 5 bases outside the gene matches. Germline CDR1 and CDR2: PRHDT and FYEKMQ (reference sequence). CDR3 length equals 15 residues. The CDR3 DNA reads TGTGCCAGCAGCTTAGGGACAGGGGCTTTGGAGACCCAGTACTTC. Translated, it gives CASSLGTGALETQYF.

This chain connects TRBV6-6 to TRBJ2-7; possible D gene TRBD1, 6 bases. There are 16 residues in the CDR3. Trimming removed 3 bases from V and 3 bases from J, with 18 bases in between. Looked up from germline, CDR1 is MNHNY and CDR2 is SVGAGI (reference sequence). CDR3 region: CASSYFGAGAYYEQYF. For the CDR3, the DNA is TGTGCCAGCAGTTATTTCGGGGCAGGGGCCTACTACGAGCAGTACTTC.

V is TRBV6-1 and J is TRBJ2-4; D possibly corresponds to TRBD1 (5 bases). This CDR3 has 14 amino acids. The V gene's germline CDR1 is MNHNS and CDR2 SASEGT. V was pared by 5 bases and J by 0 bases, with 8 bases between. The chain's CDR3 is CASSNTGAKNIQYF. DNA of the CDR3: TGTGCCAGCAGTAATACAGGAGCCAAAAACATTCAGTACTTC.

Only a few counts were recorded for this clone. CDR3 sequence (DNA): TGCAGCGTTGGAGGGGCTAGCGGGGGGTTTGAGCAGTTCTTC. Its protein product is CSVGGASGGFEQFF. V and J are TRBV29-1 and TRBJ2-1, with TRBD2 identical over 11 bases. Germline V gene sequence: CDR1 SQVTM, CDR2 ANQGSEA. The CDR3 is 14 residues long. V was clipped by 4 bases and J by 9 bases; unmatched bases: 8.

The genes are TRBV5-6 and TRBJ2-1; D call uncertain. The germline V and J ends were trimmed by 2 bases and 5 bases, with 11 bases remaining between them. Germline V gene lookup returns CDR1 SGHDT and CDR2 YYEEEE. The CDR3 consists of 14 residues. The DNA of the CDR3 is TGTGCCAGCAGCTTAATCAGAGGAAACAATGAGCAGTTCTTC. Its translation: CASSLIRGNNEQFF.

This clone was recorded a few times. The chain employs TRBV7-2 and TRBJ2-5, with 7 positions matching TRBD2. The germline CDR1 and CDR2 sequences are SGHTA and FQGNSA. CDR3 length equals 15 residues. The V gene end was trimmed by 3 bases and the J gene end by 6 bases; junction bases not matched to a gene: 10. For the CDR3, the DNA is TGTGCCAGCAGCTTGAGCGGGGTCGGCGGGCAGACCCAGTACTTC. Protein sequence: CASSLSGVGGQTQYF.

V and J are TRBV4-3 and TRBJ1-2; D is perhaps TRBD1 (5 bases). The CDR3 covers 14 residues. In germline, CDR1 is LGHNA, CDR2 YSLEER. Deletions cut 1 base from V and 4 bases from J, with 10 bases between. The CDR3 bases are TGCGCCAGCAGCCAAGGACAGCTGGCCTATGGCTACACCTTC. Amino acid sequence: CASSQGQLAYGYTF.

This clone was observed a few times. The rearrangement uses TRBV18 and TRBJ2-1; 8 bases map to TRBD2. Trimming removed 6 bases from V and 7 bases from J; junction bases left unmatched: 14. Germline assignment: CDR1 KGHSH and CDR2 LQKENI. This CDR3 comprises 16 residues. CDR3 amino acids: CASSPPGLGDLNEQFF. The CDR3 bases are TGTGCCAGCTCGCCGCCGGGACTAGGGGATTTGAATGAGCAGTTCTTC.

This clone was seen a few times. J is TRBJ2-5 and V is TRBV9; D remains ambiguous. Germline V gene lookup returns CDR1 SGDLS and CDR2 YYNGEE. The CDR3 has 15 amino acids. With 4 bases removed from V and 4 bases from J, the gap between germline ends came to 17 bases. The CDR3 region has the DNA TGTGCCAGCAGCCCTGTGGGCAGCACAGTAGAGACCCAGTACTTC. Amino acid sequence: CASSPVGSTVETQYF.

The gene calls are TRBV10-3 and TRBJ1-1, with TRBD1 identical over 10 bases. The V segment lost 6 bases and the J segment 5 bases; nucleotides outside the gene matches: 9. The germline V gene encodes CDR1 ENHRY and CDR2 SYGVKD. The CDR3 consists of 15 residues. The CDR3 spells CAIRERTGGGTEAFF. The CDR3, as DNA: TGTGCCATCAGAGAAAGGACAGGGGGAGGGACTGAAGCTTTCTTT.

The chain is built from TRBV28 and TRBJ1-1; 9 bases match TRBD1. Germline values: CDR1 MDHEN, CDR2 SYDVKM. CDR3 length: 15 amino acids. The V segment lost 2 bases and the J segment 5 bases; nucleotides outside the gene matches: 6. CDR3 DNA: TGTGCCAGCAGTTTAGGACGACAGGGGGGGACTGAAGCTTTCTTT. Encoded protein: CASSLGRQGGTEAFF.

CDR3 residues: CASPLNTEAFF. DNA of the CDR3: TGTGCCAGCCCTCTGAACACTGAAGCTTTCTTT. The chain links TRBV7-9 to TRBJ1-1; D is unclear. Germline CDR1 and CDR2: SEHNR and FQNEAQ (reference sequence). The CDR3 runs 11 residues. Trimming left V 8 bases short and J 0 bases short, with 4 bases between.

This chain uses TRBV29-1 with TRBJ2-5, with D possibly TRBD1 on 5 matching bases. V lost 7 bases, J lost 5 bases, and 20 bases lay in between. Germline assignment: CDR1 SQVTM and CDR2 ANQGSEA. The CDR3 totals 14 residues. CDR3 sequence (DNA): TGCAGCGCCGCCGGGCCCCAGGGAAGGGAGACCCAGTACTTC. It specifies CSAAGPQGRETQYF.

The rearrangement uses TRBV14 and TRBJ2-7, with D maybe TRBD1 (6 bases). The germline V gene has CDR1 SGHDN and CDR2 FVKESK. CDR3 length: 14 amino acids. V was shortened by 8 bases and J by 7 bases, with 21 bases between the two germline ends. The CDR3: CASRSGADSYEQYF. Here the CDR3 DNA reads TGTGCCAGCCGGTCAGGGGCCGACTCGTATGAGCAGTACTTC.

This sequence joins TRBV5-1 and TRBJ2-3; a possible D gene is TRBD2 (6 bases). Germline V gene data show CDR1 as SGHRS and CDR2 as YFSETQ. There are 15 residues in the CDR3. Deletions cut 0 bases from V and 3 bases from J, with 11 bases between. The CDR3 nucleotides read TGCGCCAGCAGCTTGGCGGGAGCCAGGACAGATACGCAGTATTTT. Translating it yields CASSLAGARTDTQYF.

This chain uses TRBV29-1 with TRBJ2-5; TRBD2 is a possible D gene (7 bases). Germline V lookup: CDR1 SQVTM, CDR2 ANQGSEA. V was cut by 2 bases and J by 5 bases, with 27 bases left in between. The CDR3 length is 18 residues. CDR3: CSVERGGWNMGPRETQYF. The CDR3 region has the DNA TGCAGCGTTGAAAGGGGGGGCTGGAATATGGGGCCCAGGGAGACCCAGTACTTC.

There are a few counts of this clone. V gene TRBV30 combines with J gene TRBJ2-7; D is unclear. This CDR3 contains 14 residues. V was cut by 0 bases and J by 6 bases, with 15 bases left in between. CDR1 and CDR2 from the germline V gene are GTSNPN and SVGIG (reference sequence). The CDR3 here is CAWSVLVHSGEQYF. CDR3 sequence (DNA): TGTGCCTGGAGTGTACTGGTCCATTCGGGCGAGCAGTACTTC.